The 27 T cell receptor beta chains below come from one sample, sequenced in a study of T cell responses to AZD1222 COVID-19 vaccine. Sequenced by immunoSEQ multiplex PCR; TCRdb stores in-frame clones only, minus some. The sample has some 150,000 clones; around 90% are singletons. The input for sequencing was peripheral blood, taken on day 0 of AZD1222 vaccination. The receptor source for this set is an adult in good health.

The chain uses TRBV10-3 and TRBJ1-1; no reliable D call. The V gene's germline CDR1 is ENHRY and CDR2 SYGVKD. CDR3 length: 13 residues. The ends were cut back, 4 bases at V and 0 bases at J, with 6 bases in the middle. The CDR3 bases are TGTGCCATCAGTGCCGGGGTGAACACTGAAGCTTTCTTT. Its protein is CAISAGVNTEAFF.

The DNA of the CDR3 is TGTGCCAGTAGTTTGACAGCCGGTAATTCACCCCTCCACTTT. Its translation is CASSLTAGNSPLHF. V usage is TRBV19 and J usage is TRBJ1-6; D is perhaps TRBD1 (5 bases). Germline V gene lookup returns CDR1 LNHDA and CDR2 SQIVND (reference sequence). V lost 5 bases and J lost 6, with 11 bases in between. The length of the CDR3 is 14 residues.

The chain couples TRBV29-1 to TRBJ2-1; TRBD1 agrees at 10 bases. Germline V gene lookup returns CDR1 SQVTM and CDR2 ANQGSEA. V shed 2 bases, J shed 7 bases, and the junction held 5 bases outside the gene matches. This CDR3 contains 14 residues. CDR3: CSVELDRGLNEQFF. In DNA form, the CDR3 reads TGCAGCGTTGAATTAGACAGGGGGCTGAATGAGCAGTTCTTC.

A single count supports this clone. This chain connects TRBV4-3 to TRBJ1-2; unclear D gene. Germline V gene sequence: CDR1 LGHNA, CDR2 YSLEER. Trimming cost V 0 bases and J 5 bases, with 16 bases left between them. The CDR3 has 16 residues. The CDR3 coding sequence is TGCGCCAGCAGCCAAGATCGTGGAAAGGCCGCTTATGGCTACACCTTC. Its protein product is CASSQDRGKAAYGYTF.

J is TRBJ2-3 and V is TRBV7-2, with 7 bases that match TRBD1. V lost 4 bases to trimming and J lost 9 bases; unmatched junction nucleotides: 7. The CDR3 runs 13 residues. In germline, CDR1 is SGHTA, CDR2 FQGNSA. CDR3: CASSSETGLTQYF. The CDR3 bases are TGTGCCAGCAGCTCGGAGACAGGGTTGACGCAGTATTTT.

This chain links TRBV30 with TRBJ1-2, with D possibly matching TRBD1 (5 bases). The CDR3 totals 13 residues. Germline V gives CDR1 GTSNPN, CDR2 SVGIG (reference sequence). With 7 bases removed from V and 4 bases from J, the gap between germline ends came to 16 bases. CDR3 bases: TGTGCCTATGACAGCCCGCGGATCTATGGCTACACCTTC. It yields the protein CAYDSPRIYGYTF.

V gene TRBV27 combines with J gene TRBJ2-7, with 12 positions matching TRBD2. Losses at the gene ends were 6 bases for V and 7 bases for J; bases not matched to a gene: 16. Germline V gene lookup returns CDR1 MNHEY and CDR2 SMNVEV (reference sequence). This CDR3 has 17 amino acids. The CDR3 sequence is CASSPSGTSGSPGEQYF. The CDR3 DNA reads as TGTGCCAGCAGCCCGTCCGGGACTAGCGGGTCCCCGGGGGAGCAGTACTTC.

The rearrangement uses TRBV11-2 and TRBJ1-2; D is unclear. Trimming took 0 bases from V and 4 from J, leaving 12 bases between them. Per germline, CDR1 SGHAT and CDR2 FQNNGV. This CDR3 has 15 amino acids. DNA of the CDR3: TGTGCCAGCAGCTTAGATCATTTGGGGTTCTATGGCTACACCTTC. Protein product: CASSLDHLGFYGYTF. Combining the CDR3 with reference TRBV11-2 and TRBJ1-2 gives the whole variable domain EAGVAQSPRYKIIEKRQSVAFWCNPISGHATLYWYQQILGQGPKLLIQFQNNGVVDDSQLPKDRFSAERLKGVDSTLKIQPAKLEDSAVYLCASSLDHLGFYGYTFGSGTRLTVV.

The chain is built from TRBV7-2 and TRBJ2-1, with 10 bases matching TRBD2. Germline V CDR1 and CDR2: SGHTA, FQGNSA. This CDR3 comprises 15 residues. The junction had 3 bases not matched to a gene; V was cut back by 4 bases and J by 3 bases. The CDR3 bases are TGTGCCAGCAGCTCAAGCGGGGGGGTCTACAATGAGCAGTTCTTC. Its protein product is CASSSSGGVYNEQFF.

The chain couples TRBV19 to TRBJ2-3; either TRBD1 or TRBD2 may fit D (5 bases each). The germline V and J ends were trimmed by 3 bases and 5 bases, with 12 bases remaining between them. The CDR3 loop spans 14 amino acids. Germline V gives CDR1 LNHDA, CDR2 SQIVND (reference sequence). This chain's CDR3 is CASSIPRAGDTQYF. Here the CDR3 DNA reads TGTGCCAGTAGTATCCCCAGGGCGGGAGATACGCAGTATTTT.

The CDR3 sequence is CASSLHPSSSGNTIYF. As DNA, the CDR3 is TGTGCCAGCAGCTTACACCCATCAAGCTCTGGAAACACCATATATTTT. The rearrangement joins TRBV5-4 to TRBJ1-3; D is uncertain. Germline lookup yields CDR1 SGHNT and CDR2 YYREEE (reference sequence). V lost 2 bases and J 0 bases, leaving 12 bases between the germline ends. This CDR3 contains 16 residues.

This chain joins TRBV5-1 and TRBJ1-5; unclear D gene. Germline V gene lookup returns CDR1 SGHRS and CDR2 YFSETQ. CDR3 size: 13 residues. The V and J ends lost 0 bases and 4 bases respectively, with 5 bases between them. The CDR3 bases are TGCGCCAGCAGCTTGGGGGCAAATCAGCCCCAGCATTTT. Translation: CASSLGANQPQHF.

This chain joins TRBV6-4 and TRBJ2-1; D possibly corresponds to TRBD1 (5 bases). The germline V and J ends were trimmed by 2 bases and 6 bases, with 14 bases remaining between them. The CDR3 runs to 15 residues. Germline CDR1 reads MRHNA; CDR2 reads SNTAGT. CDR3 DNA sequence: TGTGCCAGCAGTGACCAGCAGGGTGGTTTCAATGAGCAGTTCTTC. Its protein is CASSDQQGGFNEQFF.

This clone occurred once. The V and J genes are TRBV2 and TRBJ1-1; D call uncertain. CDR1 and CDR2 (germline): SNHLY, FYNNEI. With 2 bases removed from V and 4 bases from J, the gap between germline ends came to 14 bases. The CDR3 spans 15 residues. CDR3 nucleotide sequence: TGTGCCAGCAGTGAAATAGAGGACGGCAGCACTGAAGCTTTCTTT. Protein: CASSEIEDGSTEAFF.

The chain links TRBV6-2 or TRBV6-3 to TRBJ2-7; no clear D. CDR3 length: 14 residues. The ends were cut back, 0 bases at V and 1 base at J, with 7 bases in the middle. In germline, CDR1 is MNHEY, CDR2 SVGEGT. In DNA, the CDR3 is TGTGCCAGCAGTTACTCAAGGCGATCCTACGAGCAGTACTTC. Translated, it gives CASSYSRRSYEQYF.

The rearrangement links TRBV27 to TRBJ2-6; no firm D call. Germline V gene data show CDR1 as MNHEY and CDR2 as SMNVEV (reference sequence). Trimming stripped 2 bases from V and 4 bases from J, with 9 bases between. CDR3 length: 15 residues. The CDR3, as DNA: TGTGCCAGCAGTTTAGGCTTGGGGGGGGCCAACGTCCTGACTTTC. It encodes CASSLGLGGANVLTF.

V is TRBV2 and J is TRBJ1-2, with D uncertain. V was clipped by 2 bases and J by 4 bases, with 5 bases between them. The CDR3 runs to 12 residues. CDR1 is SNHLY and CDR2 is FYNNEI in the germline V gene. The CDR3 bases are TGTGCCAGCAGTGAACAGAGCTATGGCTACACCTTC. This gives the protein CASSEQSYGYTF.

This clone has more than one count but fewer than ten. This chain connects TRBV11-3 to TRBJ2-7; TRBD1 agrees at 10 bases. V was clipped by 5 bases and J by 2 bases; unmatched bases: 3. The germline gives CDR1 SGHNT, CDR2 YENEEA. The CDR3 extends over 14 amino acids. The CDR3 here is CASSPGTGAYEQYF. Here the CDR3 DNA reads TGTGCCAGCAGCCCAGGGACAGGGGCCTACGAGCAGTACTTC.

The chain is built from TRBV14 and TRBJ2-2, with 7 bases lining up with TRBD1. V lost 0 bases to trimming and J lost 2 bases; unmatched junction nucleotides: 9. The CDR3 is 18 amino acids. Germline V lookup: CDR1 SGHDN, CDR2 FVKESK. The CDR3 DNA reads TGTGCCAGCAGCCAAGATCGGAGAAGGGGGCCCAACACCGGGGAGCTGTTTTTT. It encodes CASSQDRRRGPNTGELFF.

The CDR3 here is CASSLESEGWYGYTF. The CDR3 nucleotides read TGTGCCAGCAGCTTAGAATCCGAGGGATGGTATGGCTACACCTTC. This rearrangement joins TRBV7-2 to TRBJ1-2; D is unresolved. The CDR3 has 15 residues. CDR1 is SGHTA, CDR2 FQGNSA, per germline. The V gene lost 1 base and the J gene lost 5 bases, with 14 bases spanning the gap. Using reference TRBV7-2 and TRBJ1-2 for the parts outside the CDR3, the full variable domain is GAGVSQSPSNKVTEKGKDVELRCDPISGHTALYWYRQSLGQGLEFLIYFQGNSAPDKSGLPSDRFSAERTGGSVSTLTIQRTQQEDSAVYLCASSLESEGWYGYTFGSGTRLTVV.

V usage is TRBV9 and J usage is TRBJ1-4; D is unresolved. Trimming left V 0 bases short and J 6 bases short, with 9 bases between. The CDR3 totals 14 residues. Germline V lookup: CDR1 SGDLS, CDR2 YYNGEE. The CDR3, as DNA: TGTGCCAGCAGCGTAGGGGGTGGAGATGAAAAACTGTTTTTT. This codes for CASSVGGGDEKLFF.

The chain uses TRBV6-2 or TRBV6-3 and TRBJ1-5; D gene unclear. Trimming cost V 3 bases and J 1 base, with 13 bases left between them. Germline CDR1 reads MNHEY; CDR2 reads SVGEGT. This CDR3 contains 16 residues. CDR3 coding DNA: TGTGCCAGCAGTTATCGAGCCCTATGGAGCAATCAGCCCCAGCATTTT. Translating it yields CASSYRALWSNQPQHF.

The CDR3 coding sequence is TGTGCCAGCAGTTACAAGGGGCTGGGAGGGGTAGAGACCCAGTACTTC. Residues: CASSYKGLGGVETQYF. The chain uses TRBV6-5 and TRBJ2-5, with 7 nucleotides matching TRBD2. After removal of 2 bases from V and 4 bases from J, the junction contained 10 bases not matched to a gene. CDR1 MNHEY and CDR2 SVGAGI come from the germline V gene. CDR3 length: 16 amino acids.

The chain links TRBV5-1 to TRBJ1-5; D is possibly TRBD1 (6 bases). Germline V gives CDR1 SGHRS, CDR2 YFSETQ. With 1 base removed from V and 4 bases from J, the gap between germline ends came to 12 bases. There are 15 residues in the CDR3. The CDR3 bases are TGCGCCAGCAGCTTGTTCCCAGGGGATAATCAGCCCCAGCATTTT. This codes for CASSLFPGDNQPQHF.

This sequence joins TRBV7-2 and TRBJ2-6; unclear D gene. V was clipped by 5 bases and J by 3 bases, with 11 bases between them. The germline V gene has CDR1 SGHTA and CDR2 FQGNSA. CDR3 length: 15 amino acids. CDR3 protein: CASSPSFGGANVLTF. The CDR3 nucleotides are TGTGCCAGCAGCCCCTCGTTCGGTGGGGCCAACGTCCTGACTTTC.

CDR3 residues: CASSESVPGSRGGYTF. The CDR3, as DNA: TGTGCCAGCAGTGAATCAGTCCCGGGATCGAGGGGTGGCTACACCTTC. The chain has TRBV25-1 and TRBJ1-2; TRBD1 might be the D (5 bases). V shed 1 base and J shed 7 bases, with 19 bases lying between them. The CDR3 is 16 amino acids. Per germline, CDR1 MGHDK and CDR2 SYGVNS.

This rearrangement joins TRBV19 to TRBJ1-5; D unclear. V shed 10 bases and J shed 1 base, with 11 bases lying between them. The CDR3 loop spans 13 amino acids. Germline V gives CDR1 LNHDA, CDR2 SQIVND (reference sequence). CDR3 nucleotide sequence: TGTGCCAATAGGAGGGCCAGCAATCAGCCCCAGCATTTT. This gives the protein CANRRASNQPQHF.